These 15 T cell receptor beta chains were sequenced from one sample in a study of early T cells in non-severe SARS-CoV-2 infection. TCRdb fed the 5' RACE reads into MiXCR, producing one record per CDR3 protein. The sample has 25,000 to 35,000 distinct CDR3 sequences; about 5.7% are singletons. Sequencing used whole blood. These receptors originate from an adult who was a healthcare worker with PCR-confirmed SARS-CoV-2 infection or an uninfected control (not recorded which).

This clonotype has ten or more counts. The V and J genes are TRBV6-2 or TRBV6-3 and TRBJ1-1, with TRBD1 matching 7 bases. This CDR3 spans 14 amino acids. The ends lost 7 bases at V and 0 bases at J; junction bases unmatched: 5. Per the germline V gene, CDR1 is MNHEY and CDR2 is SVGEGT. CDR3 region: CASTSQGLNTEAFF. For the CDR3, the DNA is TGTGCCAGCACCTCACAGGGGCTGAACACTGAAGCTTTCTTT.

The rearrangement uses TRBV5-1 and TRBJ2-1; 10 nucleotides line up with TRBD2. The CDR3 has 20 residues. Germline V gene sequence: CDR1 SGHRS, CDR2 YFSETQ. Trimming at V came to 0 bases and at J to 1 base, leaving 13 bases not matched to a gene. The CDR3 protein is CASSLALAGDGSSSYNEQFF. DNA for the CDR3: TGCGCCAGCAGCTTGGCGCTAGCGGGGGATGGGTCGTCATCCTACAATGAGCAGTTCTTC.

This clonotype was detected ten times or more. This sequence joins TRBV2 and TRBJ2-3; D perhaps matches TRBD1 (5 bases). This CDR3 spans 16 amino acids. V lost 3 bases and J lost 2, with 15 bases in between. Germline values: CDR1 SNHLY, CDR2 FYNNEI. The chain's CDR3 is CASSETVTFITDTQYF. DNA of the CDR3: TGTGCCAGCAGTGAGACAGTTACCTTCATCACAGATACGCAGTATTTT.

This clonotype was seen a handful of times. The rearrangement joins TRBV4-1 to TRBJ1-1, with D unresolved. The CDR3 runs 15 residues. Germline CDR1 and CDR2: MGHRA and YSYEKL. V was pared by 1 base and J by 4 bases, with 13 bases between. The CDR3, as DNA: TGCGCCAGCAGCCAAGTTCTGGGGTCAGGCACTGAAGCTTTCTTT. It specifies CASSQVLGSGTEAFF.

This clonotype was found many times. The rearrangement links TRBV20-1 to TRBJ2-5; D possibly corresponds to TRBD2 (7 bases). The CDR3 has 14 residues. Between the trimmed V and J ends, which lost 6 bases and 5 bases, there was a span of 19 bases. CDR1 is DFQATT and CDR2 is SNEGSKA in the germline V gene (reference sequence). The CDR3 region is CSAPWGGAQETQYF. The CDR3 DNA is TGCAGTGCCCCCTGGGGGGGGGCCCAGGAGACCCAGTACTTC.

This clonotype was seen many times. The CDR3 is CSATPRPGDEQYF. The DNA for the CDR3 is TGCAGTGCTACCCCCCGCCCAGGGGACGAGCAGTACTTC. The V call is TRBV20-1, the J call TRBJ2-7, with D possibly TRBD1 on 6 matching bases. V was clipped by 4 bases and J by 5 bases, with 15 bases between them. Germline CDR1 DFQATT, CDR2 SNEGSKA (reference sequence). This CDR3 spans 13 amino acids.

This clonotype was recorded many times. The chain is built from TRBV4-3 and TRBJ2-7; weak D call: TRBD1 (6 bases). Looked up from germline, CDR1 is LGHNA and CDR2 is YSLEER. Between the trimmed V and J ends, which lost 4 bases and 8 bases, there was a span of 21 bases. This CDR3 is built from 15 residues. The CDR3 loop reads CASSLGGIGPFQQYF. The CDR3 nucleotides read TGCGCCAGCAGCCTAGGGGGTATAGGGCCATTTCAGCAGTACTTC.

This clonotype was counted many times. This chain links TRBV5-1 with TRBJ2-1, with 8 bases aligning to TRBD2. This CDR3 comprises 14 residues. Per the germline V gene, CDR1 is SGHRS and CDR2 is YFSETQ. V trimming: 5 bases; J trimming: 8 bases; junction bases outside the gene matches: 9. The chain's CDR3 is CASRRGLVADEQFF. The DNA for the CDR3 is TGCGCCAGCAGACGGGGACTAGTGGCCGATGAGCAGTTCTTC.

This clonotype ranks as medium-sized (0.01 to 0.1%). The CDR3: CASSEVTGMNTEAFF. In nucleotides, the CDR3 is TGTGCCAGCAGCGAAGTCACAGGCATGAACACTGAAGCTTTCTTT. The V gene is TRBV7-8, the J gene TRBJ1-1; D is possibly TRBD1 (5 bases). The CDR3 runs to 15 residues. The germline V gene encodes CDR1 SGHVS and CDR2 FQNEAQ. V was clipped by 5 bases and J by 0 bases, with 13 bases between them.

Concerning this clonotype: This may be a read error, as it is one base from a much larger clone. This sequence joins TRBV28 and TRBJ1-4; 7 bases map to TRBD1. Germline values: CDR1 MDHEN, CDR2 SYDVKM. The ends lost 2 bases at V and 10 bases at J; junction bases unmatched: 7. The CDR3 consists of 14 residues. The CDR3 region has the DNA TGTGCCAGCAGTTTAGGAGACAGGGTTGGAAAACTGTTTTTT. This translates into CASSLGDRVGKLFF. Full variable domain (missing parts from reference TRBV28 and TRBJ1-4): DVKVTQSSRYLVKRTGEKVFLECVQDMDHENMFWYRQDPGLGLRLIYFSYDVKMKEKGDIPEGYSVSREKKERFSLILESASTNQTSMYLCASSLGDRVGKLFFGSGTQLSVL.

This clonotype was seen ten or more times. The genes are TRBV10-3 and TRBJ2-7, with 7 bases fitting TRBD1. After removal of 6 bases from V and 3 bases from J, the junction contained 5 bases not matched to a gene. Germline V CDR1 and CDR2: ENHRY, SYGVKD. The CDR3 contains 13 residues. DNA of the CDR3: TGTGCCATCAGCGGAACAGGGGTCTACGAGCAGTACTTC. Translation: CAISGTGVYEQYF.

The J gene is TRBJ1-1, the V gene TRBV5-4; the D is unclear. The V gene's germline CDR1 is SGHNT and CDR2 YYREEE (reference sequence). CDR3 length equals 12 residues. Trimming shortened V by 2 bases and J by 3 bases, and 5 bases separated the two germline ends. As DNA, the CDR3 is TGTGCCAGCAGCTTCCCCGACACTGAAGCTTTCTTT. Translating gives CASSFPDTEAFF.

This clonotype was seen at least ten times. CDR3 in amino acids: CASSRDRDTEAFF. The CDR3 DNA sequence: TGTGCCAGCAGCCGGGACAGGGACACTGAAGCTTTCTTT. The chain joins TRBV5-4 to TRBJ1-1; 9 bases align to TRBD1. The CDR3 length is 13 residues. Germline V gene data show CDR1 as SGHNT and CDR2 as YYREEE (reference sequence). The trim removed 4 bases at V and 3 bases at J, leaving 1 base unmatched.

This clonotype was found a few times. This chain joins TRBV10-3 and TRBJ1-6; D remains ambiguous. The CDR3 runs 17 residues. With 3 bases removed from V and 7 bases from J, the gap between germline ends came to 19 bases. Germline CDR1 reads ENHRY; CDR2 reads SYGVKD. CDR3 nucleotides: TGTGCCATCAGTGATATTAACGTGAAGGCAGACAATTCACCCCTCCACTTT. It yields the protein CAISDINVKADNSPLHF.

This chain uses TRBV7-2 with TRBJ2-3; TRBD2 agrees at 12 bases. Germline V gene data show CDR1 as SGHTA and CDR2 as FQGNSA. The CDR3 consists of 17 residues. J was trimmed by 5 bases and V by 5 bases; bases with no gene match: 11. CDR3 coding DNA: TGTGCCAGCAGCGCCACCCTAGCGGGGGGGCGCTTAGATACGCAGTATTTT. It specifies CASSATLAGGRLDTQYF.